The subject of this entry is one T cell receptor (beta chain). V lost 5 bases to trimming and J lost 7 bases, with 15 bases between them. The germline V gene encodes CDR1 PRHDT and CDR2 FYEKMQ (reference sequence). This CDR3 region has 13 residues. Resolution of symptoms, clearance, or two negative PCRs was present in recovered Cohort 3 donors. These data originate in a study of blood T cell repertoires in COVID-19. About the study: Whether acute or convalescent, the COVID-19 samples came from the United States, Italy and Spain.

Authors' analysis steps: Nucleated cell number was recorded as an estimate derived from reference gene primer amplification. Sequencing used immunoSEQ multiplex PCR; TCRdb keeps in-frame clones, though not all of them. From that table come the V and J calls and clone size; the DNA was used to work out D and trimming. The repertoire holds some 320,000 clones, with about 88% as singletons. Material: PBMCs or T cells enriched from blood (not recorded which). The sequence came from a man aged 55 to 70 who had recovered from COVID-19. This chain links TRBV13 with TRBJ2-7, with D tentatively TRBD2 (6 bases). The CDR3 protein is CASSEGLLREQYF. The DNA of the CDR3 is TGTGCCAGCAGCGAGGGACTCTTAAGGGAGCAGTACTTC.